This note documents a single T cell receptor beta chain sequence. In the study's own analysis: Estimates of nucleated cell counts were drawn from the amplification of reference gene primers. Using immunoSEQ multiplex PCR, the repertoire was profiled, and TCRdb retains in-frame clones only, with some absent. From that table come the V and J calls and clone size; the DNA was used to work out D and trimming. The data contain roughly 130,000 clones, approximately 80% of them singletons. This entry comes from a study of blood T cell repertoires in COVID-19. The wider study: The samples span acute and convalescent COVID-19 from the United States, Italy and Spain. PBMCs, B-cell-depleted T cells, or T cells provided the cDNA or gDNA that made up the material.

The CDR3 spans 16 residues. Germline assignment: CDR1 SGHVS and CDR2 FNYEAQ. The trim removed 1 base at V and 7 bases at J, leaving 5 bases unmatched. Sequenced sample: peripheral blood. This rearrangement joins TRBV7-6 to TRBJ1-4, with 11 bases matching TRBD1. This clonotype was sampled from a woman aged 55 to 70 with acute or convalescent COVID-19. The CDR3 sequence is CASSLGRTGGTEKLFF. Here the CDR3 DNA reads TGTGCCAGCAGCTTAGGACGGACAGGGGGCACTGAAAAACTGTTTTTT.